The source of this T cell receptor (beta chain) is a study of shared clonotypes between healthy human individuals. Comment on this clone: The antigen remains undetermined.

The ends were cut back, 5 bases at V and 8 bases at J, with 12 bases in the middle. The CDR3 is 13 amino acids. Germline V lookup: CDR1 LNHNV, CDR2 YYDKDF (reference sequence). Study-wide points: Having only a few donors restricted how much genetic and exposure-history diversity was captured.

Several immunoSEQ plates received, in even portions, the genomic DNA of each subset. The repertoire was sequenced with immunoSEQ multiplex PCR; TCRdb's copy has only in-frame clones and lacks some. The table includes around 500,000 clones, 70% to 85% detected once. This rearrangement joins TRBV15 to TRBJ1-4; D ambiguous. The material sequenced was PBMCs. The sequence came from a woman aged 40 to 55 in good health. Some clones in this sample may be carry-over from other donors' samples. CDR3 sequence: CATSPRVEEKLFF. The CDR3 DNA sequence: TGTGCCACCAGCCCAAGGGTAGAGGAAAAACTGTTTTTT. Combining the CDR3 with reference TRBV15 and TRBJ1-4 gives the whole variable domain DAMVIQNPRYQVTQFGKPVTLSCSQTLNHNVMYWYQQKSSQAPKLLFHYYDKDFNNEADTPDNFQSRRPNTSFCFLDIRSPGLGDTAMYLCATSPRVEEKLFFGSGTQLSVL.